The 8 T cell receptor beta chains listed next were all sequenced from one sample in a study of shared clonotypes between healthy human individuals. Assay used: immunoSEQ multiplex PCR; TCRdb lists only in-frame clones, some missing. The data hold about 2.3 million clones, with roughly 90% observed a single time. The sequenced sample consisted of naive CD4+ T cells from PBMCs. Subset defined: CD45RA+ positively selected. The receptors were gathered from a man between 18 and 35 years old in good health. Some clones in this sample may be carry-over from other donors' samples.

This clone was observed a handful of times. The gene calls are TRBV5-6 and TRBJ1-1, with 7 bases matching TRBD1. From germline, CDR1 is SGHDT and CDR2 YYEEEE. Germline trimming cut 3 bases from V and 5 bases from J; bases unmatched to any gene: 16. CDR3 size: 17 residues. CDR3 DNA: TGTGCCAGCAGCTCCTCCGGGACAGCGGTTTGGAGGACTGAAGCTTTCTTT. This gives the protein CASSSSGTAVWRTEAFF.

This chain connects TRBV18 to TRBJ1-4; D remains unclear. V lost 6 bases, J lost 0 bases, and 11 bases lay in between. In germline, CDR1 is KGHSH, CDR2 LQKENI. This CDR3 spans 15 amino acids. CDR3 coding DNA: TGTGCCAGCTCCCAAGACCGGCCAACTAATGAAAAACTGTTTTTT. Translation: CASSQDRPTNEKLFF.

V is TRBV4-1 and J is TRBJ1-5; no definite D call. Looked up from germline, CDR1 is MGHRA and CDR2 is YSYEKL. V was clipped by 1 base and J by 7 bases, with 11 bases between them. The CDR3 is made up of 14 amino acids. The CDR3 spells CASSQVGGVQPQHF. CDR3 bases: TGCGCCAGCAGCCAAGTTGGCGGGGTACAGCCCCAGCATTTT.

The chain uses TRBV19 and TRBJ1-5, with a possible D match to TRBD1 (5 bases). The CDR3 loop spans 15 amino acids. CDR1 is LNHDA and CDR2 is SQIVND in the germline V gene (reference sequence). Trimming stripped 6 bases from V and 0 bases from J, with 12 bases between. The chain's CDR3 is CASRVQEPSNQPQHF. Written as DNA, the CDR3 is TGTGCCAGTAGGGTACAGGAGCCTAGCAATCAGCCCCAGCATTTT.

Points on this clone: Other DNA sequences within the sample encode an identical CDR3. The chain recombines TRBV4-1 with TRBJ1-1, with D unclear. V was trimmed by 1 base and J by 5 bases, leaving 8 bases between them. The CDR3 length is 13 residues. CDR1 is MGHRA and CDR2 is YSYEKL in the germline V gene. CDR3 sequence reads: CASSQARGTEAFF. CDR3 DNA sequence: TGCGCCAGCAGCCAAGCTCGAGGAACTGAAGCTTTCTTT.

The chain uses TRBV6-5 and TRBJ2-7; 7 bases agree with TRBD1. The CDR3 runs to 15 residues. Germline V gene lookup returns CDR1 MNHEY and CDR2 SVGAGI. V trimming: 7 bases; J trimming: 4 bases; junction bases outside the gene matches: 13. CDR3 amino acids: CASTPPHRGQYEQYF. The CDR3 DNA is TGTGCCAGCACTCCTCCCCATAGGGGGCAGTACGAGCAGTACTTC.

Turning to this clone: Other nucleotide sequences in the sample specify the same CDR3. The chain has TRBV6-5 and TRBJ2-3, with 7 bases that match TRBD1. The junction had 0 bases not matched to a gene; V was cut back by 6 bases and J by 3 bases. Germline values: CDR1 MNHEY, CDR2 SVGAGI. There are 12 residues in the CDR3. The CDR3 DNA reads as TGTGCCAGCAGACAGGGGACAGATACGCAGTATTTT. Translated, it gives CASRQGTDTQYF.

The V gene is TRBV18, the J gene TRBJ1-5; a weak D match, TRBD1 (6 bases). Germline loops: CDR1 KGHSH, CDR2 LQKENI. The CDR3 has 15 residues. V shed 4 bases and J shed 9 bases, with 19 bases lying between them. For the CDR3, the DNA is TGTGCCAGCTCACTTTCGGGCCGGACAGCGGGGCCCCAGCATTTT. Its translation is CASSLSGRTAGPQHF.